This T cell receptor beta chain was sequenced during a study of T cells expressing NK-cell markers. Overall study context: Repertoire data for TCR beta were derived from sorted T cells (CD3+CD56+NKG2C+, CD3+CD56+NKG2C- and CD3+CD56-NKG2C+).

The CDR3 is made up of 15 amino acids. In germline, CDR1 is SGHRS, CDR2 YFSETQ. Comment on this clonotype: Antigen specificity is unknown.

As the method of synthesis, 5'RACE template switching with UMIs yielded TCR beta cDNA. One entry per CDR3 protein, without DNA, is what TCRdb gives after re-calling the 5' RACE reads. This repertoire comprises some 450,000 distinct CDR3 sequences; its ten largest clones make up 7.3%. Regarding the study as a whole: Dominant NKG2C+ clonotypes accounted for 1.0-7.0% of CD8+ T cells in a handful of donors. The study did not resolve the HCMV specificity of expanded NKG2C+ T cell clones.

The TCR sequence derives from a woman between 18 and 75 years old in good health. The chain couples TRBV5-1 to TRBJ1-2; TCRdb's D call, TRBD1, is unchecked because there is no DNA. The source material was blood T cells: a sorted CD56 or NKG2C T cell subset, CD4+ or CD8+ T cells, or bulk PBMC T cells (not recorded which). This CDR3 reads CASSLGTGTFYGYTF.